This TCR beta chain was captured in a study of blood T cells in healthy people across ages. This CDR3 is 14 amino acids long. V dropped 3 bases and J dropped 4; count of bases not matched to a gene: 3. This clonotype was recorded a few times. Through a sample-barcoded 5' primer and a J-beta primer mix, a second PCR was run for 7 to 11 cycles. TCRdb recomputed calls from the 5' RACE reads with MiXCR, one row per CDR3 protein. Of about 670,000 distinct CDR3 sequences detected, about 43% appear once; the ten largest clones hold around 30%. J is TRBJ2-5 and V is TRBV12-3 or TRBV12-4; 9 nucleotides match TRBD1. Input material: blood. This TCR came from a man older than 75 in good health. The CDR3 DNA sequence: TGTGCCAGCAGTTTTGGGACAGGGCGAGAGACCCAGTACTTC. Protein: CASSFGTGRETQYF.